This entry describes one TCR beta chain. Its antigen is currently unknown. The sample is drawn from a study of blood T cells in healthy people across ages. Study findings and constraints: It was the long-lived donors that had more naive CD4+ cells and higher diversity than aged donors.

Then a second PCR, running roughly 6 to 12 cycles, was carried out with a sample-barcoded 5' primer and a J-beta primer mix. One entry per CDR3 protein, called by TCRdb with MiXCR from the 5' RACE reads. Counted here are approximately 600,000 distinct CDR3 sequences, under 70% occurring once; the ten biggest clones make up over 35%. CDR1 is DFQATT and CDR2 is SNEGSKA in the germline V gene (reference sequence). CDR3 size: 14 residues. V shed 6 bases and J shed 2 bases, with 15 bases lying between them. The chain recombines TRBV20-1 with TRBJ2-3; TRBD2 might be the D (7 bases). Sequencing was done on a sample of blood. The sequence derives from a man aged 60 to 75 in good health. For the CDR3, the DNA is TGCAGTGCCCCCACGGGGGGCAACACAGATACGCAGTATTTT. It encodes CSAPTGGNTDTQYF.